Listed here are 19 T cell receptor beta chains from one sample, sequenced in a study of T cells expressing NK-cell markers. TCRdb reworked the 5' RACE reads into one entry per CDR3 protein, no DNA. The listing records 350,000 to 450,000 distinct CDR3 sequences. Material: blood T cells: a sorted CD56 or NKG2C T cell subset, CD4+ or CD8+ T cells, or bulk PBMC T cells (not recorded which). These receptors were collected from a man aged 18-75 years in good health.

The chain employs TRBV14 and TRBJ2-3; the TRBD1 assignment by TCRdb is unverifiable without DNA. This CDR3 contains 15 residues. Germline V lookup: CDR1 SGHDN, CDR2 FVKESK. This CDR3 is CASSRGGVGTDTQYF.

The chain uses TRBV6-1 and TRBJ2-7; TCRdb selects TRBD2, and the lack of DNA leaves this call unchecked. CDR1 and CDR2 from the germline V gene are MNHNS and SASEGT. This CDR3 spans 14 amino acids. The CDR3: CASRIRLAFDEQYF.

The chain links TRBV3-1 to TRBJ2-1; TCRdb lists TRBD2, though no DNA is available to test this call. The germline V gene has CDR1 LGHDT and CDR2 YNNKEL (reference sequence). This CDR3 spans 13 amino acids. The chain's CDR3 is CASSRGSGGAGFF.

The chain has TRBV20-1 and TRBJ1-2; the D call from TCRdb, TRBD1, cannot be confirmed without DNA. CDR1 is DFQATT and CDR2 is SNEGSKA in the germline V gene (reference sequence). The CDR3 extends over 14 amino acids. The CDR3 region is CSASSMGQGLSYTF.

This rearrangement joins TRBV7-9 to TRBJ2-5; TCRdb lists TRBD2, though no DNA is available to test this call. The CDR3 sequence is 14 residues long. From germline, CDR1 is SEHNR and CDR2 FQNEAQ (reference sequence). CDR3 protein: CASSPELAPETQYF.

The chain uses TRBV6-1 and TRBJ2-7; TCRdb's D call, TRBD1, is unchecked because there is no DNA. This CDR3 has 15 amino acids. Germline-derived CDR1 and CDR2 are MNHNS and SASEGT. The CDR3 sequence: CASSRQGGSPIGQYF.

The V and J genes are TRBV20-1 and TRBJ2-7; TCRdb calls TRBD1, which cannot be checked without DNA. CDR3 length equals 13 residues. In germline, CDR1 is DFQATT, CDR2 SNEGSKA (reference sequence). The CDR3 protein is CSAPIGGFRPQYF.

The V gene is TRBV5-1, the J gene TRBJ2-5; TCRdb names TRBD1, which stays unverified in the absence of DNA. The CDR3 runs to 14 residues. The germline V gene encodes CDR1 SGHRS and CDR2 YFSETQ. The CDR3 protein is CASQGTEYQETQYF.

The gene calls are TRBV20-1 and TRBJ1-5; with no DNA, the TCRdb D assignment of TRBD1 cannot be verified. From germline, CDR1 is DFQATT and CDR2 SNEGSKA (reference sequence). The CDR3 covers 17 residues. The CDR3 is CSARVWGQGDSNQPQHF.

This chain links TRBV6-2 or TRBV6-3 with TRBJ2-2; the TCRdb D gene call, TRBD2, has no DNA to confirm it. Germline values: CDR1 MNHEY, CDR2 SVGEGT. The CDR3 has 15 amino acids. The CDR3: CASSHLAGGTGELFF.

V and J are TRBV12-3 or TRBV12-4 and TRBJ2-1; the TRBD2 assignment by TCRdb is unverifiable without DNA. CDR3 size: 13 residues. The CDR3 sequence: CASSSGTRGEQFF.

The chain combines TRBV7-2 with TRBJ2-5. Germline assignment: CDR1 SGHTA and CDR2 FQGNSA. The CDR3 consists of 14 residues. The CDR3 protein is CASSLVLVWETQYF.

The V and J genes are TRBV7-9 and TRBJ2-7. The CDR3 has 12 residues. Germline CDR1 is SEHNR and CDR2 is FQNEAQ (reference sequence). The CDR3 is CASSSTVTEQYF.

CDR3 in amino acids: CASSTSPTTQPQHF. The gene calls are TRBV7-2 and TRBJ1-5. The CDR3 loop spans 14 amino acids. Germline V CDR1 and CDR2: SGHTA, FQGNSA.

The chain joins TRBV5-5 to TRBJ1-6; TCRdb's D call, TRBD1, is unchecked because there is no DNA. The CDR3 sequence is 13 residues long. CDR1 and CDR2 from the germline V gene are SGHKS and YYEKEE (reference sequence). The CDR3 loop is CASSATTGGPLHF.

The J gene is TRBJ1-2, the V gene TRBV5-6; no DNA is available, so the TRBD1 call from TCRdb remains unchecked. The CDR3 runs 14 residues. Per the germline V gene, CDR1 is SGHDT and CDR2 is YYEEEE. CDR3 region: CASRRQGGGYGYTF.

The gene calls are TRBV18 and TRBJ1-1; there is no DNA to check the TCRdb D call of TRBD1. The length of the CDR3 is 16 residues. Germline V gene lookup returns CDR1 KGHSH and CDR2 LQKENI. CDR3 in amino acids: CASSPPGHRGVAEAFF.

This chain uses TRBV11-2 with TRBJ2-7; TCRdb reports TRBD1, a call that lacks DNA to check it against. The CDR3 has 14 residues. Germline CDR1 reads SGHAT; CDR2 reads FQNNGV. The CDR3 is CASSVDRGPYEQYF.

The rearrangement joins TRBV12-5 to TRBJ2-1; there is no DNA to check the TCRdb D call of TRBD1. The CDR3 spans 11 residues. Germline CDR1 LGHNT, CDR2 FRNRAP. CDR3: CASGDRGEQFF.